The 5 T cell receptor beta chains given below trace back to one sample, sequenced in a study of Ad26.COV2.S vaccination and SARS-CoV-2 variants. Stated treatment: roughly 19 received Ad26.COV2.S at low or high dose, single or two shots; 5 received placebo; per-sample allocation not given. Sampling happened 63 days after the first vaccine or placebo injection. Libraries were prepared by immunoSEQ multiplex PCR; TCRdb keeps only in-frame clonotypes and omits some of them. This sample carries 400,000 to 450,000 clones, roughly 90% of them seen once, and the ten largest clones take over 1.5%. Specimen: peripheral blood, collected in a trial of Ad26.COV2.S vaccine versus placebo. These receptors all come from a person between 18 and 65 years old who received the Ad26.COV2.S COVID-19 vaccine or a placebo.

The chain recombines TRBV18 with TRBJ2-5; perhaps TRBD1 as D (7 bases). V shed 1 base and J shed 2 bases, with 14 bases lying between them. The CDR3 runs to 16 residues. Per the germline V gene, CDR1 is KGHSH and CDR2 is LQKENI. The CDR3 here is CASSPLEGAGQETQYF. The CDR3 DNA sequence: TGTGCCAGCTCACCACTTGAGGGGGCGGGACAAGAGACCCAGTACTTC. Drawing the rest from reference TRBV18 and TRBJ2-5, the complete variable domain is NAGVMQNPRHLVRRRGQEARLRCSPMKGHSHVYWYRQLPEEGLKFMVYLQKENIIDESGMPKERFSAEFPKEGPSILRIQQVVRGDSAAYFCASSPLEGAGQETQYFGPGTRLLVL.

The CDR3 loop reads CASTSDRGQDTQYF. In DNA, the CDR3 is TGTGCCAGCACCTCGGACAGGGGGCAAGATACGCAGTATTTT. This chain links TRBV7-9 with TRBJ2-3; 11 bases match TRBD1. The CDR3 is 14 residues long. Germline CDR1 reads SEHNR; CDR2 reads FQNEAQ (reference sequence). J gave up 5 bases and V 7 bases, and 5 bases lay outside the gene matches.

This chain connects TRBV2 to TRBJ2-1; 8 bases match TRBD2. In germline, CDR1 is SNHLY, CDR2 FYNNEI. The CDR3 has 13 amino acids. V dropped 8 bases and J dropped 3; count of bases not matched to a gene: 3. CDR3 in DNA: TGTGCCAGCTCCCTAGCGGGCTACAATGAGCAGTTCTTC. It translates to CASSLAGYNEQFF.

The J gene is TRBJ2-2, the V gene TRBV4-3; D is unclear. The CDR3 has 16 amino acids. V lost 1 base and J 3 bases, leaving 12 bases between the germline ends. Per the germline V gene, CDR1 is LGHNA and CDR2 is YSLEER. The CDR3 region has the DNA TGCGCCAGCAGCCAAGCCCCCACCCCGGACACCGGGGAGCTGTTTTTT. Its translation is CASSQAPTPDTGELFF.

The chain employs TRBV28 and TRBJ1-6; D not certain. This CDR3 has 13 residues. Germline CDR1 MDHEN, CDR2 SYDVKM. The V gene lost 3 bases and the J gene lost 14 bases, with 14 bases spanning the gap. CDR3 bases: TGTGCCAGCAGTTTTTGGGTATCTTCGGCCCTCCACTTT. This translates into CASSFWVSSALHF.